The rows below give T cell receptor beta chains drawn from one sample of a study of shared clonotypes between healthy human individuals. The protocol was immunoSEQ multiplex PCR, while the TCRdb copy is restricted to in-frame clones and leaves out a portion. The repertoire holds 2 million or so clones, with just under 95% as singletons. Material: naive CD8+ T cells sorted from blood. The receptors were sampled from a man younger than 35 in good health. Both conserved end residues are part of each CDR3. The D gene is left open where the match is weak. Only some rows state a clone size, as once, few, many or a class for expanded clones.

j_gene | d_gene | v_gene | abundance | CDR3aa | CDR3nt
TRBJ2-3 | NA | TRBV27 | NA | CASSPLWGSGPSTDTQYF | TGTGCCAGCAGTCCGTTGTGGGGTAGCGGTCCTAGCACAGATACGCAGTATTTT
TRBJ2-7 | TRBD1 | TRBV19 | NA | CASSFSGQGSEQYF | TGTGCCAGTAGTTTTTCGGGACAGGGGAGCGAGCAGTACTTC
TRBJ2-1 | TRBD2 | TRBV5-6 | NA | CASSSSGVSDEQFF | TGTGCCAGCAGCTCTAGCGGGGTCTCGGATGAGCAGTTCTTC
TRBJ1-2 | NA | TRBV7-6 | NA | CASSSEIWGYGYTF | TGTGCCAGCAGCTCCGAGATATGGGGTTATGGCTACACCTTC
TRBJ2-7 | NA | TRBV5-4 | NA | CASSLAGLYEQYF | TGTGCCAGCAGCTTGGCCGGTCTCTACGAGCAGTACTTC
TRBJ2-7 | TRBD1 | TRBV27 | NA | CASSLSIGDRRYEQYF | TGTGCCAGCAGTTTATCAATTGGGGACAGGAGGTACGAGCAGTACTTC
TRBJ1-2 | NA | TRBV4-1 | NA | CASSQEVGGGRDGYTF | TGCGCCAGCAGCCAAGAAGTGGGCGGGGGTAGGGATGGCTACACCTTC
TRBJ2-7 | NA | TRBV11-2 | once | CASSPWAYYEQYF | TGTGCCAGCAGCCCCTGGGCCTACTACGAGCAGTACTTC
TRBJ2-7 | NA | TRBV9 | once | CASSPNGFEQYF | TGTGCCAGCAGCCCGAATGGGTTCGAGCAGTACTTC
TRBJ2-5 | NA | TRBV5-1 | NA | CASSPDPYSPGETQYF | TGCGCCAGCAGCCCGGACCCCTACAGCCCAGGAGAGACCCAGTACTTC
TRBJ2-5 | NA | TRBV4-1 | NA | CASSQVGATHQETQYF | TGCGCCAGCAGCCAAGTCGGGGCTACCCACCAAGAGACCCAGTACTTC
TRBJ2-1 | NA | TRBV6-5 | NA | CASSYPGYREQFF | TGTGCCAGCAGTTATCCTGGTTATCGTGAGCAGTTCTTC
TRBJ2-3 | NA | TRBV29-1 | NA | CSVPWPVTDTQYF | TGCAGCGTCCCCTGGCCTGTCACAGATACGCAGTATTTT
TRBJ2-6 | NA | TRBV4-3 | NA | CASSPGRVGSSGANVLTF | TGCGCCAGCAGCCCAGGACGGGTGGGCAGCTCTGGGGCCAACGTCCTGACTTTC
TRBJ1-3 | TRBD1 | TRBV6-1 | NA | CASSEDGTVGNTIYF | TGTGCCAGCAGTGAAGATGGGACAGTGGGAAACACCATATATTTT
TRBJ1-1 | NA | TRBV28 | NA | CASSLIGVWTEAFF | TGTGCCAGCAGTTTAATCGGGGTCTGGACTGAAGCTTTCTTT
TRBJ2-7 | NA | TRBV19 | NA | CASSILGVHEQYF | TGTGCCAGTAGTATTTTGGGGGTCCACGAGCAGTACTTC
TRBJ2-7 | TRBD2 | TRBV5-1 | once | CASSYSSGGLYEQYF | TGCGCCAGCAGTTATTCCAGCGGGGGACTCTACGAGCAGTACTTC
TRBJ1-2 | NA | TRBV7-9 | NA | CASSLGAAANYGYTF | TGTGCCAGCAGCTTAGGGGCGGCCGCTAACTATGGCTACACCTTC
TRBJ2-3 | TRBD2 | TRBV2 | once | CASSEGRGASDTQYF | TGTGCCAGCAGTGAGGGGCGGGGGGCCTCAGATACGCAGTATTTT
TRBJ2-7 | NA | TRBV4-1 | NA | CASSYRSFSSYEQYF | TGCGCCAGCAGCTATAGGAGTTTTAGCTCCTACGAGCAGTACTTC
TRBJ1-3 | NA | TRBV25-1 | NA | CASHDTSAGNTIYF | TGTGCCAGCCATGACACTTCGGCAGGAAACACCATATATTTT
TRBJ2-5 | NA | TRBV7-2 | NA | CASSLVPFQETQYF | TGTGCCAGCAGCTTAGTCCCCTTCCAAGAGACCCAGTACTTC
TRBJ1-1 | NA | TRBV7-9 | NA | CASTRTEGPEAFF | TGTGCCAGCACCCGGACAGAGGGCCCTGAAGCTTTCTTT
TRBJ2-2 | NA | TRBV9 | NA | CASSVFRDANTGELFF | TGTGCCAGCAGCGTTTTCAGGGACGCGAACACCGGGGAGCTGTTTTTT
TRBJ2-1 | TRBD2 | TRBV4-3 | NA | CASSQDRAGANEQFF | TGCGCCAGCAGCCAAGATCGAGCGGGAGCGAATGAGCAGTTCTTC
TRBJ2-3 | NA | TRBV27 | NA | CASSSRVVVSTDTQYF | TGTGCCAGCAGTTCCAGGGTTGTTGTTAGCACAGATACGCAGTATTTT
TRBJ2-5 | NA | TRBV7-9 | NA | CAGSWGGETQYF | TGTGCCGGGTCGTGGGGCGGAGAGACCCAGTACTTC
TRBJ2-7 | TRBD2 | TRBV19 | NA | CASSFGLAPYEQYF | TGTGCCAGTAGTTTCGGACTAGCGCCCTACGAGCAGTACTTC
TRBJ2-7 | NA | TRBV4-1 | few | CASSQAETGSEQYF | TGCGCCAGCAGCCAAGCAGAAACAGGGAGCGAGCAGTACTTC
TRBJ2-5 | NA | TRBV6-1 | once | CASSETGGAETQYF | TGTGCCAGCAGTGAAACGGGGGGCGCCGAGACCCAGTACTTC
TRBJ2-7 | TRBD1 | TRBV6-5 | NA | CASSYGGQGAGEQYF | TGTGCCAGCAGTTACGGGGGACAGGGAGCGGGGGAGCAGTACTTC